This TCR beta chain came from a study of blood T cells in healthy people across ages. Study results and limitations: Unsorted PBMCs blocked a conclusive comparison of naive and antigen-experienced cells. Older age went with lower TCR beta diversity per million T cells, in a roughly linear way.

As for this clonotype: Its cognate antigen is unknown.

The V gene's germline CDR1 is DFQATT and CDR2 SNEGSKA (reference sequence). The V end was cut by 6 bases, the J end by 9 bases, with 16 bases between. The CDR3 spans 12 residues. A second PCR, run for about 7 to 11 cycles, used a sample-barcoded 5' primer plus a J-beta primer mix. Each cDNA molecule, via a template-switch adaptor with 12 random nucleotides, was tagged. Sequencing recovered at least 3 million CDR3-containing paired-end reads from each sample. TCRdb recomputed calls from the 5' RACE reads with MiXCR, one row per CDR3 protein. Of about 930,000 distinct CDR3 sequences listed, roughly 28% were seen once; the top ten hold about 10%. This sample also belongs to another study, concerning T cells of mothers and their children.

The source of this sequence is a woman between 35 and 50 years old in good health. The chain recombines TRBV20-1 with TRBJ2-3; D is perhaps TRBD1 (6 bases). The sequencing input was blood. CDR3 amino acids: CSAPTGIDTQYF. The CDR3 DNA reads as TGCAGTGCGCCTACAGGGATTGACACGCAGTATTTT.